This T cell receptor (beta chain) emerged from a study of spatial heterogeneity in lung cancer. A single record per CDR3 protein comes from TCRdb applying MiXCR to the 5' RACE reads. The data hold tens of thousands of distinct CDR3 sequences, with around 7.7% observed a single time. This CDR3 spans 12 amino acids. CDR1 and CDR2 (germline): SEHNR, FQNEAQ (reference sequence). Details on this clonotype: One base away lies a much larger clone, so this may be a sequencing read error.

The time point is: blood at routine non-recurrence follow-up after resection. The sequenced material consisted of unsorted whole RNA from tumor, nontumor lung or frozen PBMC. The sequence derives from a female donor with early-stage non-small cell lung cancer. Sequencing used PBMCs, obtained at follow-up. V is TRBV7-9 and J is TRBJ1-3; the D is unclear. CDR3 sequence (DNA): TGTGCCAGCAGCTTGCAGCTAAACATCATATATTTT. Its translation: CASSLQLNIIYF.